One and the same sample provided the 20 T cell receptor beta chains below, sequenced in a study of T cell changes during pregnancy in multiple sclerosis. Sequencing was performed with immunoSEQ multiplex PCR; in TCRdb, only in-frame clones are kept and a portion is missing. In the table there are 60,000 to 65,000 clones, 92% of which are singletons. The input for sequencing was peripheral blood, taken in the second trimester of pregnancy. These receptors were obtained from a female donor in good health, enrolled as a control in a pregnancy study.

The chain uses TRBV27 and TRBJ2-7, with TRBD1 as a possible D gene (6 bases). Per germline, CDR1 MNHEY and CDR2 SMNVEV (reference sequence). The germline V and J ends were trimmed by 5 bases and 2 bases, with 19 bases remaining between them. This CDR3 region has 16 residues. In DNA form, the CDR3 reads TGTGCCAGCAGTCCTAAGGGGCAGGGGCCCCCCTACGAGCAGTACTTC. It specifies CASSPKGQGPPYEQYF.

The rearrangement links TRBV28 to TRBJ2-7; TRBD2 is a possible D gene (6 bases). V dropped 6 bases and J dropped 3 bases, with 15 bases sitting between them. The CDR3 runs to 14 residues. Per the germline V gene, CDR1 is MDHEN and CDR2 is SYDVKM. The CDR3 sequence is CASRAPGLIYEQYF. The CDR3 DNA sequence: TGTGCCAGCAGGGCTCCGGGACTGATCTACGAGCAGTACTTC.

This chain joins TRBV10-3 and TRBJ1-2; 12 bases agree with TRBD1. The CDR3 loop spans 16 amino acids. The V gene end was trimmed by 0 bases and the J gene end by 8 bases; junction bases not matched to a gene: 7. In germline, CDR1 is ENHRY, CDR2 SYGVKD. CDR3 protein: CAISESGGQGANGYTF. The CDR3 DNA is TGTGCCATCAGTGAGTCGGGGGGACAGGGGGCTAACGGCTACACCTTC.

V usage is TRBV18 and J usage is TRBJ2-7; 7 bases agree with TRBD2. Looked up from germline, CDR1 is KGHSH and CDR2 is LQKENI. With 3 bases clipped from V and 4 bases from J, the junction kept 9 bases outside the gene matches. There are 15 residues in the CDR3. The CDR3 loop is CASSPGTTKGYEQYF. The CDR3 nucleotides read TGTGCCAGCTCACCCGGGACTACGAAGGGTTACGAGCAGTACTTC. Full variable domain (rest looked up from reference TRBV18 and TRBJ2-7): NAGVMQNPRHLVRRRGQEARLRCSPMKGHSHVYWYRQLPEEGLKFMVYLQKENIIDESGMPKERFSAEFPKEGPSILRIQQVVRGDSAAYFCASSPGTTKGYEQYFGPGTRLTVT.

CDR3: CASSVAPGRAEGTQYF. The CDR3 DNA sequence: TGTGCCAGCAGCGTAGCCCCCGGGAGGGCCGAGGGGACCCAGTACTTC. The chain has TRBV9 and TRBJ2-5; 8 positions agree with TRBD2. Per germline, CDR1 SGDLS and CDR2 YYNGEE. This CDR3 spans 16 amino acids. With 0 bases clipped from V and 7 bases from J, the junction kept 11 bases outside the gene matches.

This rearrangement joins TRBV28 to TRBJ2-7; tentatively, D is TRBD1 (5 bases). The CDR3 has 16 residues. V lost 7 bases and J 2 bases, leaving 21 bases between the germline ends. The germline V gene has CDR1 MDHEN and CDR2 SYDVKM. CDR3 protein: CASTPMGLQATYEQYF. The CDR3 nucleotides read TGTGCCAGCACCCCGATGGGGCTGCAGGCCACCTACGAGCAGTACTTC.

The chain has TRBV2 and TRBJ2-7; TRBD2 matches 7 bases. CDR1 and CDR2 (germline): SNHLY, FYNNEI. With V trimmed by 6 bases and J by 3 bases, 14 bases remained unmatched. This CDR3 has 16 residues. The CDR3, as DNA: TGTGCCAGCAGGGAACGCGGGGGTGGGCGGAACTACGAGCAGTACTTC. Translating it yields CASRERGGGRNYEQYF.

The rearrangement links TRBV5-8 to TRBJ2-3; 9 nucleotides agree with TRBD2. The CDR3 totals 15 residues. Germline V CDR1 and CDR2: SGHTS, YDEGEE. Germline trimming cut 2 bases from V and 6 bases from J; bases unmatched to any gene: 7. DNA for the CDR3: TGTGCCAGCAGCTTATACGCGGGGGGGCCGGATACGCAGTATTTT. Encoded protein: CASSLYAGGPDTQYF.

The J gene is TRBJ2-3, the V gene TRBV7-3; 7 nucleotides agree with TRBD2. Per germline, CDR1 SGHTA and CDR2 FQGTGA. V lost 5 bases to trimming and J lost 5 bases; unmatched junction nucleotides: 16. The CDR3 is made up of 17 amino acids. The CDR3 DNA sequence: TGTGCCAGCAGCACCCAAGGCGCTTATCCTAGCGGAGATACGCAGTATTTT. Amino acids: CASSTQGAYPSGDTQYF.

This sequence joins TRBV19 and TRBJ1-1, with 8 positions matching TRBD1. The J segment lost 1 base and the V segment lost 8 bases, leaving 9 bases of the junction unmatched. CDR3 length: 15 residues. Looked up from germline, CDR1 is LNHDA and CDR2 is SQIVND (reference sequence). The CDR3, as DNA: TGTGCCAGTCGATTGTCCGGGACAGGGAACACTGAAGCTTTCTTT. It yields the protein CASRLSGTGNTEAFF. Complete variable domain (other parts from reference TRBV19 and TRBJ1-1): DGGITQSPKYLFRKEGQNVTLSCEQNLNHDAMYWYRQDPGQGLRLIYYSQIVNDFQKGDIAEGYSVSREKKESFPLTVTSAQKNPTAFYLCASRLSGTGNTEAFFGQGTRLTVV.

This clone was detected only a few times. The V and J genes are TRBV7-8 and TRBJ2-7, with TRBD2 matching 7 bases. The V gene end was trimmed by 5 bases and the J gene end by 7 bases; junction bases not matched to a gene: 14. CDR1 is SGHVS, CDR2 FQNEAQ, per germline. The CDR3 has 15 residues. In DNA form, the CDR3 reads TGTGCCAGCAGCCGCCTCGGGGGGACGGGCGGGGAGCAGTACTTC. As protein: CASSRLGGTGGEQYF.

The chain employs TRBV19 and TRBJ2-7, with D tentatively TRBD1 (6 bases). The germline CDR1 and CDR2 sequences are LNHDA and SQIVND (reference sequence). The germline V and J ends were trimmed by 6 bases and 4 bases, with 16 bases remaining between them. CDR3 length equals 14 residues. As DNA, the CDR3 is TGTGCCAGTAGCCCCGGGACAACACCATACGAGCAGTACTTC. Its translation: CASSPGTTPYEQYF. Combining the CDR3 with reference TRBV19 and TRBJ2-7 gives the whole variable domain DGGITQSPKYLFRKEGQNVTLSCEQNLNHDAMYWYRQDPGQGLRLIYYSQIVNDFQKGDIAEGYSVSREKKESFPLTVTSAQKNPTAFYLCASSPGTTPYEQYFGPGTRLTVT.

This clone is a singleton in its sample. The chain joins TRBV15 to TRBJ1-2; tentatively, D is TRBD1 (6 bases). V was cut by 3 bases and J by 0 bases, with 14 bases left in between. CDR1 and CDR2 from the germline V gene are LNHNV and YYDKDF (reference sequence). This CDR3 region has 16 residues. The chain's CDR3 is CATSRTGGPPNYGYTF. The CDR3 nucleotides read TGTGCCACCAGCAGGACAGGAGGACCCCCTAACTATGGCTACACCTTC.

The chain is built from TRBV27 and TRBJ1-2, with TRBD1 identical over 9 bases. The ends lost 4 bases at V and 6 bases at J; junction bases unmatched: 9. This CDR3 spans 15 amino acids. Germline V gene lookup returns CDR1 MNHEY and CDR2 SMNVEV (reference sequence). The CDR3 loop reads CASSSLGTGRNGYTF. CDR3 sequence (DNA): TGTGCCAGCAGTTCCCTAGGGACAGGGCGAAATGGCTACACCTTC.

The J gene is TRBJ2-1, the V gene TRBV18, with 11 positions matching TRBD1. This CDR3 spans 16 amino acids. With V trimmed by 3 bases and J by 3 bases, 4 bases remained unmatched. CDR1 and CDR2 from the germline V gene are KGHSH and LQKENI. The CDR3, as DNA: TGTGCCAGCTCACCGGCCGGGACAGGGGGCTACAATGAGCAGTTCTTC. Translating it yields CASSPAGTGGYNEQFF.

CDR3 region: CASSLRSVWGGQDEQFF. The CDR3 DNA sequence: TGTGCCAGCAGTTTGCGTTCTGTGTGGGGGGGCCAAGATGAGCAGTTCTTC. The rearrangement uses TRBV27 and TRBJ2-1; a possible D gene is TRBD2 (7 bases). Germline assignment: CDR1 MNHEY and CDR2 SMNVEV (reference sequence). Trimming shortened V by 3 bases and J by 8 bases, and 23 bases separated the two germline ends. This CDR3 has 17 amino acids.

In its sample, this clone was seen once. This chain links TRBV7-9 with TRBJ2-3; D is unresolved. CDR1 is SEHNR and CDR2 is FQNEAQ in the germline V gene (reference sequence). V gave up 3 bases and J gave up 6 bases, with 7 bases separating them. The CDR3 spans 12 residues. The CDR3 DNA follows: TGTGCCAGCAGCTTCGGGTCCGATACGCAGTATTTT. Translating gives CASSFGSDTQYF.

This clone came up once. Here the CDR3 DNA reads TGCGCCAGCGGGGAGCGGCTAGCGGGGGTTACCGGGGAGCTGTTTTTT. Protein: CASGERLAGVTGELFF. The chain couples TRBV5-1 to TRBJ2-2; 10 nucleotides agree with TRBD2. J was trimmed by 5 bases and V by 7 bases; bases with no gene match: 11. The CDR3 totals 16 residues. The germline V gene has CDR1 SGHRS and CDR2 YFSETQ.

The chain links TRBV25-1 to TRBJ1-2; 7 bases match TRBD1. This CDR3 has 16 amino acids. The V and J ends lost 3 bases and 3 bases, in that order; junction bases with no gene match: 10. CDR1 is MGHDK and CDR2 is SYGVNS in the germline V gene. In nucleotides, the CDR3 is TGTGCCAGCAGTGACCCCGGGAAGGGGGCCCACTATGGCTACACCTTC. This codes for CASSDPGKGAHYGYTF.

The V and J genes are TRBV6-4 and TRBJ2-7, with 9 positions matching TRBD2. Germline-derived CDR1 and CDR2 are MRHNA and SNTAGT. The CDR3 is 15 residues long. Trimming removed 3 bases from V and 5 bases from J; junction bases left unmatched: 8. As DNA, the CDR3 is TGTGCCAGCAGTGATAACCCTAGCGGGATCGACGAGCAGTACTTC. Encoded protein: CASSDNPSGIDEQYF.